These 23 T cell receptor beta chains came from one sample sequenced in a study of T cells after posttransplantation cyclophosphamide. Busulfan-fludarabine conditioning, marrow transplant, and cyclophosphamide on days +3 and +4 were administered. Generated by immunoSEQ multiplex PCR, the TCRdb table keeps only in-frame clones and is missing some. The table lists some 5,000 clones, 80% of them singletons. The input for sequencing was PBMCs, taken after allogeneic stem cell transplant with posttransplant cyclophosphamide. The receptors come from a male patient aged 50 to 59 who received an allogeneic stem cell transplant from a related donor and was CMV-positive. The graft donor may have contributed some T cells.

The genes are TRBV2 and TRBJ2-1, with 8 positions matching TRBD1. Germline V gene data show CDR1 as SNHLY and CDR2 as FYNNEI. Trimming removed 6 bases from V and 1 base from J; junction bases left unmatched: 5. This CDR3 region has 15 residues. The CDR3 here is CASRKGQGSYNEQFF. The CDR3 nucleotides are TGTGCCAGCAGGAAAGGACAGGGTTCCTACAATGAGCAGTTCTTC.

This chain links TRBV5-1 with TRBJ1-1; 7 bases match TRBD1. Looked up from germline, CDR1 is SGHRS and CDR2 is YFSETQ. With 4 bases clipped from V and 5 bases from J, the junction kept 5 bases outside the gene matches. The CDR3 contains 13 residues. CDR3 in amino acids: CASSKETGTEAFF. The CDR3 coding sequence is TGCGCCAGCAGCAAAGAGACAGGGACTGAAGCTTTCTTT.

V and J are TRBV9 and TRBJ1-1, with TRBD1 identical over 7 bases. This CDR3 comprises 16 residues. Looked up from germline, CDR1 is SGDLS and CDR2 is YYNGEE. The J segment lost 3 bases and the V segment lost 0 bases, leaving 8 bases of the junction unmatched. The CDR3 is CASSVGPGQGDTEAFF. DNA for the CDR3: TGTGCCAGCAGCGTAGGGCCCGGGCAGGGGGACACTGAAGCTTTCTTT.

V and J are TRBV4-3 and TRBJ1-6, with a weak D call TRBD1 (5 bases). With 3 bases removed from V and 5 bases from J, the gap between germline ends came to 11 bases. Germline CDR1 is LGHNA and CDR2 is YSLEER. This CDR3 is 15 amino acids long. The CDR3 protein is CASSHGDRHNSPLHF. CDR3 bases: TGCGCCAGCAGCCATGGCGACAGACATAATTCACCCCTCCACTTT.

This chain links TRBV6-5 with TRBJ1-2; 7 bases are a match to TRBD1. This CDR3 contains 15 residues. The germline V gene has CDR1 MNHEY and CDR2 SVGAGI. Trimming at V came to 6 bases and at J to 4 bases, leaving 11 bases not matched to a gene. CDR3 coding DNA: TGTGCCAGCAGATCCTCCCAGACAGGGATCTATGGCTACACCTTC. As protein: CASRSSQTGIYGYTF.

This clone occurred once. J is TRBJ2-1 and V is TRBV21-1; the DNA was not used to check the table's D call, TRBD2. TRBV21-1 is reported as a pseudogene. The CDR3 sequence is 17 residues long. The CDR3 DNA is TGTGCCAGCAGCAAAGGAAGGAGACTAGCGTCGTTTGATGAGCAGTTCTTC. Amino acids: CASSKGRRLASFDEQFF.

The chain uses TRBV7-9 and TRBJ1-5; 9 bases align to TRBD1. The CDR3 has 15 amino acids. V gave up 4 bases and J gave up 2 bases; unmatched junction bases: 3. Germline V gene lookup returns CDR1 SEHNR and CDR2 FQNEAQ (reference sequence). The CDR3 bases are TGTGCCAGCAGCTCGGGACAGGGTGGCAATCAGCCCCAGCATTTT. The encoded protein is CASSSGQGGNQPQHF. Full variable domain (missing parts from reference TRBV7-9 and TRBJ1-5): DTGVSQNPRHKITKRGQNVTFRCDPISEHNRLYWYRQTLGQGPEFLTYFQNEAQLEKSRLLSDRFSAERPKGSFSTLEIQRTEQGDSAMYLCASSSGQGGNQPQHFGDGTRLSIL.

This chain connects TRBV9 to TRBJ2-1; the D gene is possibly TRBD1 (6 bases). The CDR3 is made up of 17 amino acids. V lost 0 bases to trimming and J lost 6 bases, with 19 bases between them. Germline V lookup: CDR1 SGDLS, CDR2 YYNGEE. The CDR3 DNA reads TGTGCCAGCAGCGTAGAATTAGGGACAACCGACCCCAATGAGCAGTTCTTC. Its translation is CASSVELGTTDPNEQFF.

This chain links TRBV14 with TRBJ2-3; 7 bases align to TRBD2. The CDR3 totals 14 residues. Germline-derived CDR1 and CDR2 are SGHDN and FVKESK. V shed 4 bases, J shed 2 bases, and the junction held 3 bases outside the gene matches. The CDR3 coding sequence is TGTGCCAGCAGCCCGGGGACTACCACAGATACGCAGTATTTT. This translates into CASSPGTTTDTQYF.

The CDR3 reads CASGSGTSVLRQFF. The DNA of the CDR3 is TGTGCTAGTGGATCCGGGACTAGCGTTCTGCGGCAGTTCTTC. The V and J genes are TRBV12-5 and TRBJ2-1; 10 bases match TRBD2. In germline, CDR1 is LGHNT, CDR2 FRNRAP. CDR3 length: 14 amino acids. V was pared by 6 bases and J by 12 bases, with 11 bases of the junction left unmatched.

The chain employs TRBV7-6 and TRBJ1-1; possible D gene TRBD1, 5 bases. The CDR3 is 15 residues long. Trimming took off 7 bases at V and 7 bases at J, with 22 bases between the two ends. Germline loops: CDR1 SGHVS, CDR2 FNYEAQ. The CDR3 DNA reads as TGTGCCAGCACCCCAGTGAGATGGAGGGGAAATGAAGCTTTCTTT. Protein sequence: CASTPVRWRGNEAFF.

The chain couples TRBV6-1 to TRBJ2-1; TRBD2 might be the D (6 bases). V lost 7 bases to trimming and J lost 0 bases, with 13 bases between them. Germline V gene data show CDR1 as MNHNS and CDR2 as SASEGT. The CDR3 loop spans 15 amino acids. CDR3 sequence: CASMPGLSSYNEQFF. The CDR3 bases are TGTGCCAGCATGCCGGGACTCAGCTCCTACAATGAGCAGTTCTTC.

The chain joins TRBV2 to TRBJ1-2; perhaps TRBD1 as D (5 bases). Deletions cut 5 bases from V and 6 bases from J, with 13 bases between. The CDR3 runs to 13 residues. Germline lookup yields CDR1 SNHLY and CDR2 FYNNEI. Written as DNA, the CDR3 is TGTGCCAGCAGTCTTTCGGGGGGAGATGGCTACACCTTC. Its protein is CASSLSGGDGYTF.

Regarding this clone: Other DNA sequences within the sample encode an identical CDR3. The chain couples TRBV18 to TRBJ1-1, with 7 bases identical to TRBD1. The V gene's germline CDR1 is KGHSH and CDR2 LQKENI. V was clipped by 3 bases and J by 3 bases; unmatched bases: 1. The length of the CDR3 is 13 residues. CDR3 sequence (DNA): TGTGCCAGCTCACCTGGACAGGACACTGAAGCTTTCTTT. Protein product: CASSPGQDTEAFF.

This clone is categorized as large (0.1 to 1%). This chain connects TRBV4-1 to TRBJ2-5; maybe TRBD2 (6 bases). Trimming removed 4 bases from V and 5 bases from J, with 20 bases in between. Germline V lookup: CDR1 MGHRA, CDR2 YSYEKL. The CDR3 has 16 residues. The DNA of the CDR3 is TGCGCCAGCAGCCCCCTGGGTAGCGGAGCGGTGGAGACCCAGTACTTC. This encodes CASSPLGSGAVETQYF.

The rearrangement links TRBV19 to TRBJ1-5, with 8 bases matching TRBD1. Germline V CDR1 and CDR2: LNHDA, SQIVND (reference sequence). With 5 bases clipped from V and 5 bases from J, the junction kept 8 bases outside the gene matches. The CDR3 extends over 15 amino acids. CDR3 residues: CASSPIDRGHQPQHF. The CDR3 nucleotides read TGTGCCAGTAGTCCAATCGACAGGGGCCATCAGCCCCAGCATTTT.

The CDR3 is CASSLDTVSYNEQFF. Written as DNA, the CDR3 is TGCGCCAGCAGCTTGGATACAGTTTCCTACAATGAGCAGTTCTTC. The J gene is TRBJ2-1, the V gene TRBV5-1, with no clear D. V lost 0 bases, J lost 1 base, and 8 bases lay in between. CDR3 size: 15 residues. Germline-derived CDR1 and CDR2 are SGHRS and YFSETQ.

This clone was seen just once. CDR3 DNA: TGTGCCAGCTCACTAGGACAGGGGCAAGATGGCTACACCTTC. Protein: CASSLGQGQDGYTF. This chain uses TRBV18 with TRBJ1-2; 9 nucleotides match TRBD1. From germline, CDR1 is KGHSH and CDR2 LQKENI. The CDR3 runs to 14 residues. Trimming at V came to 4 bases and at J to 6 bases, leaving 6 bases not matched to a gene.

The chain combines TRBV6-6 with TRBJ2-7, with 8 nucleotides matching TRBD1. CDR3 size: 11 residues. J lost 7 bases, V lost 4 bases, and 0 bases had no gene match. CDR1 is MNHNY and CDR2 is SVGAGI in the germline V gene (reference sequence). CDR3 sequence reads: CASSWTGEQYF. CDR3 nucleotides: TGTGCCAGCAGTTGGACAGGGGAGCAGTACTTC.

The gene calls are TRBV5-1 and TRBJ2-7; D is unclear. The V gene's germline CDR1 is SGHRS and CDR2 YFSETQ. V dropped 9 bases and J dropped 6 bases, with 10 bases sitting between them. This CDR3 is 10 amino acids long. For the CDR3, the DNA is TGCGCCAAGGAGTGTCCCGAGCAGTACTTC. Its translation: CAKECPEQYF.

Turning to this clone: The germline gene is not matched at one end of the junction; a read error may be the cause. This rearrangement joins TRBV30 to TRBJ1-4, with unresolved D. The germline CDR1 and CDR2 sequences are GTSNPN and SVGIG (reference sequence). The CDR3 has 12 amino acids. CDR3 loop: CAWNSPTGKLVF. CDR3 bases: TGTGCCTGGAACAGTCCCACCGGTAAACTGGTTTTT.

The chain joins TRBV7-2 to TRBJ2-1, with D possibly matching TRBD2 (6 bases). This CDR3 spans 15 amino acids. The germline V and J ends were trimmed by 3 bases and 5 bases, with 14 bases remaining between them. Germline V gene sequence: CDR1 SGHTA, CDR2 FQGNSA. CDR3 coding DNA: TGTGCCAGCAGCTTTCTCGGGGGAGCCAACAATGAGCAGTTCTTC. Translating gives CASSFLGGANNEQFF.

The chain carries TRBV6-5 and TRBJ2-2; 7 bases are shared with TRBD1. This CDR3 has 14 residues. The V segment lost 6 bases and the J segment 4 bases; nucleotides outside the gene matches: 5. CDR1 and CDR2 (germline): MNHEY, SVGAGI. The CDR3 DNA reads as TGTGCCAGCAGCCAACAGGGGTTCACCGGGGAGCTGTTTTTT. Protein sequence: CASSQQGFTGELFF.